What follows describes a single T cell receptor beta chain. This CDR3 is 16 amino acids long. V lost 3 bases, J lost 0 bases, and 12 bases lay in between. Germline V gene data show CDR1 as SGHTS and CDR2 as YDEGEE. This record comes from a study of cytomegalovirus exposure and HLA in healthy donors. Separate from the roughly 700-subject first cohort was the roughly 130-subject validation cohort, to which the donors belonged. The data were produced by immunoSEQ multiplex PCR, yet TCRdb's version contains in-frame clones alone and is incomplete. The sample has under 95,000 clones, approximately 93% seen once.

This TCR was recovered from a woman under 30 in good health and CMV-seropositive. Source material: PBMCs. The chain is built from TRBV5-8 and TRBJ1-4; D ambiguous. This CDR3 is CASSSTWGATNEKLFF. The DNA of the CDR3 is TGTGCCAGCAGCTCCACCTGGGGAGCAACTAATGAAAAACTGTTTTTT. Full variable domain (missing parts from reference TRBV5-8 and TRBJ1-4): EAGVTQSPTHLIKTRGQQATLRCSPISGHTSVYWYQQALGLGLQFLLWYDEGEERNRGNFPPRFSGRQFPNYSSELNVNALELEDSALYLCASSSTWGATNEKLFFGSGTQLSVL.